The 10 T cell receptor beta chains below come from one sample, sequenced in a study of T-cell memory formation after mild COVID-19 (dated by TCRdb to the early 2020s). Library preparation used 5' RACE. Reads for this sample came from an Illumina NovaSeq 6000. TCRdb reran the public reads through fastp at Q25 and MiXCR, keeping productive beta chains. One record per CDR3 amino acid sequence lists the most common genes and DNA. Here the sample has under 300,000 distinct CDR3 sequences; 8% to 9% occur a single time. The ten top clones hold around a fifth of the sample. The sequenced material came from PBMCs or a T cell subset sorted from them (not recorded which). All receptors derive from a man in his late teens or twenties who had mild COVID-19 (a few samples of this study predate the infection). The sample titles of this study are shuffled in the database, so cell type and time point are left out; the donor was told from shared clones.

This clonotype was seen more than once but under ten times. The CDR3 here is CASSQDRGGWKTEAFF. The DNA for the CDR3 is TGCGCCAGCAGCCAAGATCGAGGAGGCTGGAAGACTGAAGCTTTCTTT. The chain has TRBV4-1 and TRBJ1-1; D ambiguous. The CDR3 covers 16 residues. The V end lost 0 bases, the J end lost 5 bases, and 16 bases lay between the germline ends. The germline gives CDR1 MGHRA, CDR2 YSYEKL.

There are many counts of this clonotype. The genes are TRBV6-5 and TRBJ2-1, with TRBD1 matching over 8 bases. This CDR3 region has 13 residues. The J segment lost 9 bases and the V segment lost 5 bases, leaving 6 bases of the junction unmatched. Germline V gene data show CDR1 as MNHEY and CDR2 as SVGAGI. As DNA, the CDR3 is TGTGCCAGCAGTGCACGACAGGGGACTGAGCAGTTCTTC. This translates into CASSARQGTEQFF.

This clonotype came up a few times. At one boundary the junction diverges from the germline segment, which might be a read error. J is TRBJ1-1 and V is TRBV11-2; the D gene is possibly TRBD1 (5 bases). The CDR3 totals 11 residues. The germline gives CDR1 SGHAT, CDR2 FQNNGV. The CDR3 reads CASSSGAEAFF. The CDR3 DNA reads as TGTGCCAGCAGCTCTGGGGCTGAGGCTTTCTTT.

The chain recombines TRBV20-1 with TRBJ1-1; D is undetermined. V lost 6 bases and J lost 6, with 17 bases in between. Germline V gene lookup returns CDR1 DFQATT and CDR2 SNEGSKA (reference sequence). CDR3 length: 13 amino acids. The CDR3: CSAWNAGFPEAFF. The CDR3 DNA follows: TGCAGTGCCTGGAACGCTGGGTTCCCTGAAGCTTTCTTT.

This clonotype has more than one count but fewer than ten. The chain combines TRBV7-2 with TRBJ1-1; D is ambiguous. This CDR3 is built from 14 residues. CDR1 SGHTA and CDR2 FQGNSA come from the germline V gene. Trimming took off 0 bases at V and 8 bases at J, with 13 bases between the two ends. CDR3 nucleotide sequence: TGTGCCAGCAGCTTAGCCCTGGAAGGGAAAGAAGCTTTCTTT. This sequence encodes CASSLALEGKEAFF.

J is TRBJ2-7 and V is TRBV6-5, with unresolved D. The CDR3 runs to 13 residues. Trimming pared 5 bases from V and 3 bases from J, leaving 11 bases between. Germline assignment: CDR1 MNHEY and CDR2 SVGAGI. The CDR3 nucleotides are TGTGCCAGCAGTCTAGACGGCAACTACGAGCAGTACTTC. Its protein product is CASSLDGNYEQYF.

This clonotype was seen many times. The chain carries TRBV12-3 or TRBV12-4 and TRBJ2-1; perhaps TRBD2 as D (6 bases). V lost 9 bases, J lost 8 bases, and 17 bases lay in between. CDR3 length: 13 residues. Written as DNA, the CDR3 is TGTGCCAGTGCTACTGTGGAGGGCGATGAGCAGTTCTTC. Amino acid sequence: CASATVEGDEQFF.

This chain links TRBV20-1 with TRBJ2-1; 14 bases line up with TRBD2. V gave up 1 base and J gave up 4 bases; unmatched junction bases: 6. Germline loops: CDR1 DFQATT, CDR2 SNEGSKA (reference sequence). The CDR3 has 17 amino acids. CDR3 in amino acids: CSARVPGLAGGYNEQFF. In DNA, the CDR3 is TGCAGTGCTAGAGTCCCTGGACTAGCGGGGGGATACAATGAGCAGTTCTTC.

This clonotype was detected a few times. J is TRBJ2-3 and V is TRBV4-3; unclear D gene. The germline V and J ends were trimmed by 0 bases and 4 bases, with 14 bases remaining between them. CDR3 length: 16 residues. The germline CDR1 and CDR2 sequences are LGHNA and YSLEER. The CDR3 here is CASSQDRSPLPDTQYF. CDR3 in DNA: TGCGCCAGCAGCCAAGACAGGTCCCCTTTGCCAGATACGCAGTATTTT.

CDR3 amino acids: CASSRTPGRGGGGYTF. CDR3 in DNA: TGTGCCAGCAGCCGAACTCCGGGACGGGGGGGAGGAGGCTACACCTTC. V is TRBV6-6 and J is TRBJ1-2; a weak D match, TRBD1 (5 bases). Trimming removed 6 bases from V and 8 bases from J, with 25 bases in between. The CDR3 contains 16 residues. CDR1 is MNHNY and CDR2 is SVGAGI in the germline V gene (reference sequence).